This T cell receptor (beta chain) was sequenced during a study of regulatory T cells in long-lasting Graves disease. As for time point: persistent/refractory GD, antithyroid drugs over 5 years with positive TRAb. From PBMCs, RNA was extracted and then used to make the TCR library. Those enrolled as patients came out of an endocrinology department in Xi'an, China. Per germline, CDR1 SGHKS and CDR2 YYEKEE (reference sequence). The CDR3 is 17 residues long. Unmatched junction bases numbered 10, after V lost 0 bases and J lost 2 bases. TCR beta libraries were built with iRepertoire HTBI primers and Arm-PCR of CDR3 regions. TCRdb passed the multiplex PCR reads through MiXCR, listing each CDR3 protein once. Of 400,000 to 500,000 distinct CDR3 sequences in the sample, around a fifth were seen once.

The chain uses TRBV5-5 and TRBJ2-7; 8 bases fit TRBD2. The sequence came from a female donor with Graves disease. Sample: peripheral blood mononuclear cells (PBMCs), taken when the disease was refractory, from a patient treated with antithyroid drugs. The CDR3 here is CASSLGTGGPGTYEQYF. The CDR3 region has the DNA TGTGCCAGCAGCTTGGGGACGGGAGGGCCGGGGACCTACGAGCAGTACTTC.